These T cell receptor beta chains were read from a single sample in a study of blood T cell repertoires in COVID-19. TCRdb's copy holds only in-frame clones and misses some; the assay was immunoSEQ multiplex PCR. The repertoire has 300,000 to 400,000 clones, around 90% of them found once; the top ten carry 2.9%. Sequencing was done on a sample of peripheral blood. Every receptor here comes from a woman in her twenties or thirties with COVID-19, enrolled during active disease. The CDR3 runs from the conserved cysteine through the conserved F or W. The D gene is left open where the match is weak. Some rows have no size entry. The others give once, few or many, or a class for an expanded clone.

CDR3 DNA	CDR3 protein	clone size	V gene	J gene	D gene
TGTGCCAGCAGTGAATACCTACCCCCCACAGATACGCAGTATTTT	CASSEYLPPTDTQYF	.	TRBV25-1	TRBJ2-3	.
TGTGCCTGCTTCACCGGGACAGGGGGCCGTGGCTACACCTTC	CACFTGTGGRGYTF	.	TRBV6-5	TRBJ1-2	TRBD1
TGTGCCAGCAGCTCCCCAATCTCAGGGGGCCTTGAAGATACGCAGTATTTT	CASSSPISGGLEDTQYF	.	TRBV7-9	TRBJ2-3	TRBD1
TGTGCCTGGAGTGTACGAGGGAGCCCAGATACGCAGTATTTT	CAWSVRGSPDTQYF	.	TRBV30	TRBJ2-3	.
TGTGCCAGCAGTTTCATGGACAGGGGATCGTTCTCACCCCTCCACTTT	CASSFMDRGSFSPLHF	.	TRBV27	TRBJ1-6	TRBD1
TGTGCCAGTAGTATTATTACTAGCGGGAGTTTATTTTACAATGAGCAGTTCTTC	CASSIITSGSLFYNEQFF	.	TRBV19	TRBJ2-1	TRBD2
TGTGCCAGCAGCTTTTCGACCACAGGGGGTGAAGCTTTCTTT	CASSFSTTGGEAFF	.	TRBV7-2	TRBJ1-1	TRBD1
TGTGCCAGCAGCCCTCGGGATTCCGGACTTAATAATTCACCCCTCCACTTT	CASSPRDSGLNNSPLHF	once	TRBV9	TRBJ1-6	.
TGCGCCAGCAGCCCCAAGGGGACCTACGAGCAGTACTTC	CASSPKGTYEQYF	few	TRBV5-1	TRBJ2-7	.
TGTGCCAGCAGCTTGGTACACTCCTACGAGCAGTACTTC	CASSLVHSYEQYF	.	TRBV5-6	TRBJ2-7	.
TGCGCCAGCAGCCCGCTACGGTCTAATAGGGAGAATGAAGCTTTCTTT	CASSPLRSNRENEAFF	.	TRBV5-1	TRBJ1-1	.
TGTGCCAGCAGCTTGGTTGGGGAGTATAGCAATCAGCCCCAGCATTTT	CASSLVGEYSNQPQHF	few	TRBV5-8	TRBJ1-5	.
TGCGCCAGCGATCAGGGGAGGGGGTACTATGGCTACACCTTC	CASDQGRGYYGYTF	.	TRBV10-2	TRBJ1-2	.
TGTGCCAGCAGTTTACTCGAGCGAGATACGCAGTATTTT	CASSLLERDTQYF	.	TRBV28	TRBJ2-3	.
TGTGCCAGCAGCTCTAAATATAGGGGGATCTACGAGCAGTACTTC	CASSSKYRGIYEQYF	.	TRBV7-9	TRBJ2-7	.
TGTGCCAGCAGCCAAGACGGACAGGGGATCTACGAGCAGTACTTC	CASSQDGQGIYEQYF	.	TRBV4-2	TRBJ2-7	TRBD1
TGCGCCAGCAGCCAAGATCCGGGCTCCTACAATGAGCAGTTCTTC	CASSQDPGSYNEQFF	.	TRBV4-1	TRBJ2-1	.
TGTGCCGCAGCCTCGTCAGGGGGCCGCACTGAAGCTTTCTTT	CAAASSGGRTEAFF	.	TRBV19	TRBJ1-1	TRBD1
TGCGCCAGCAGTGAGCCAAGTGCGGGAAACACCATATATTTT	CASSEPSAGNTIYF	.	TRBV10-1	TRBJ1-3	.
TGTGCCAGCAGTTACCTCTTCCCGGAAGGGGGGGACACTGAAGCTTTCTTT	CASSYLFPEGGDTEAFF	.	TRBV6-2/TRBV6-3	TRBJ1-1	.
TGCGCCAGCAGCTTGATGGGACTAGCGTCTTCCTACAATGAGCAGTTCTTC	CASSLMGLASSYNEQFF	.	TRBV5-1	TRBJ2-1	TRBD2
TGCGCCAGCAGCTTGGTGATAGCGGGAGAAAGGGGCAATGAGCAGTTCTTC	CASSLVIAGERGNEQFF	.	TRBV5-1	TRBJ2-1	TRBD2
TGCGCCAGCAGCCAAGAGTCGTCCCAGCCCCAGCATTTT	CASSQESSQPQHF	.	TRBV4-1	TRBJ1-5	.
TGTGCCAGCAGCCAAAGACAGGGGGCGGCCGGGGAGCTGTTTTTT	CASSQRQGAAGELFF	.	TRBV6-5	TRBJ2-2	TRBD1
TGTGCCAGCAGCTCCAGCCCCCAGGCCAATGAGCAGTTCTTC	CASSSSPQANEQFF	.	TRBV9	TRBJ2-1	.
TGTGCCAGCAGCTTAGAAGCGGGAGGGGGCTCCTACAATGAGCAGTTCTTC	CASSLEAGGGSYNEQFF	.	TRBV11-3	TRBJ2-1	TRBD2
TGTGCCAGCACTAGCCCGGGACAGGGCGGCTACACCTTC	CASTSPGQGGYTF	.	TRBV6-5	TRBJ1-2	TRBD1
TGTGCCAGCAGTTTACCCGTGACTAGCGGGCTTGGTAACAATGAGCAGTTCTTC	CASSLPVTSGLGNNEQFF	.	TRBV27	TRBJ2-1	TRBD2
TGTGCCAGCAGTGGGACTAGCGACTACGAGCAGTACTTC	CASSGTSDYEQYF	.	TRBV2	TRBJ2-7	TRBD2
TGTGCCAGCAGCTTATTTCACAACTACGAGCAGTACTTC	CASSLFHNYEQYF	.	TRBV7-2	TRBJ2-7	.
TGTGCCAGCAGCACAGGGGGCGGTGAAAAACTGTTTTTT	CASSTGGGEKLFF	once	TRBV7-2	TRBJ1-4	TRBD1
TGTGCCTGGAGTGTGGGAGCGGGCTACGAGCAGTACTTC	CAWSVGAGYEQYF	.	TRBV30	TRBJ2-7	.
TGTGCCAGCAGCCCTCGGACAGGGAATCAGCCCCAGCATTTT	CASSPRTGNQPQHF	.	TRBV5-8	TRBJ1-5	TRBD1
TGTGCCAGCAGCGCACATCCCGGGGGTCGGGATACTGAAGCTTTCTTT	CASSAHPGGRDTEAFF	once	TRBV9	TRBJ1-1	.
TGTGCCAGCTCACCATCTAGCGGGCGATTCGGCAAGCAGTTCTTC	CASSPSSGRFGKQFF	once	TRBV18	TRBJ2-1	TRBD2
TGTGCCAGCGCTCTACACCCTAGCGATGAGCAGTTCTTC	CASALHPSDEQFF	.	TRBV12-3/TRBV12-4	TRBJ2-1	.
TGCGCCAGCAGCCCCGACGGACAATTTAATCAGCCCCAGCATTTT	CASSPDGQFNQPQHF	.	TRBV5-1	TRBJ1-5	.
TGTGCCAGCGGACGGGCTAGCTATGAGCAGTTCTTC	CASGRASYEQFF	.	TRBV9	TRBJ2-1	.
TGCAGCGTTGAAGGTCACAGCCGTCGCACTGAAGCTTTCTTT	CSVEGHSRRTEAFF	.	TRBV29-1	TRBJ1-1	.